The entry below gives a single T cell receptor (beta chain) sequence along with its context. The entry originates in a study of blood T cell repertoires in COVID-19. The overall study: Some COVID-19 samples were acute and others convalescent; all came from the United States, Italy and Spain. T cells, B-cell-depleted T cells, or PBMCs supplied cDNA or gDNA.

The germline V and J ends were trimmed by 1 base and 1 base, with 7 bases remaining between them. The germline V gene encodes CDR1 SGHTA and CDR2 FQGNSA. The CDR3 sequence is 14 residues long. Per the study methods: Amplification of reference gene primers was used by the study to estimate nucleated cell counts. Measured with immunoSEQ multiplex PCR; TCRdb has only the in-frame clones, and not every one. That table supplies the V and J calls and clone size; D and trimming were determined from the DNA. The table lists approximately 110,000 clones, about 93% of them singletons. Patients from Seattle were sampled longitudinally, starting during active infection.

The receptor's source is a man aged 50-59 years with COVID-19, enrolled during active disease. The rearrangement joins TRBV7-2 to TRBJ1-1; D call uncertain. Sequencing was done on a sample of peripheral blood. This CDR3 reads CASSLGSGNTEAFF. The CDR3 DNA reads as TGTGCCAGCAGCTTAGGTTCAGGGAACACTGAAGCTTTCTTT. Together with reference TRBV7-2 and TRBJ1-1, the CDR3 gives the full variable domain: GAGVSQSPSNKVTEKGKDVELRCDPISGHTALYWYRQSLGQGLEFLIYFQGNSAPDKSGLPSDRFSAERTGGSVSTLTIQRTQQEDSAVYLCASSLGSGNTEAFFGQGTRLTVV.